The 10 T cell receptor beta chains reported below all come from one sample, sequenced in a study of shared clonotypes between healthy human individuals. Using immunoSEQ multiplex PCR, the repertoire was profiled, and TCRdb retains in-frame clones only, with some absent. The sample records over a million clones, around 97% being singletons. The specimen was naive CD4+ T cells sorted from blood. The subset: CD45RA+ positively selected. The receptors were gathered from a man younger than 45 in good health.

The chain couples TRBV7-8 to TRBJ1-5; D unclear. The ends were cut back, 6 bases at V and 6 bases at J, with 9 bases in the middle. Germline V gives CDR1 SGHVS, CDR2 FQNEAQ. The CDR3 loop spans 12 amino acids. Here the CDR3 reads CASRHPTQPQHF. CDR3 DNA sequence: TGTGCCAGCAGACACCCCACTCAGCCCCAGCATTTT.

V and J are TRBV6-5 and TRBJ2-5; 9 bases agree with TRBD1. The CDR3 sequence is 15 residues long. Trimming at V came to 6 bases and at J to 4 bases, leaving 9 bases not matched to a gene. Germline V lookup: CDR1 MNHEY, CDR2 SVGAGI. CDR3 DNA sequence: TGTGCCAGCAGCCGAGGACAGGGGCGGAGAGAGACCCAGTACTTC. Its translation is CASSRGQGRRETQYF.

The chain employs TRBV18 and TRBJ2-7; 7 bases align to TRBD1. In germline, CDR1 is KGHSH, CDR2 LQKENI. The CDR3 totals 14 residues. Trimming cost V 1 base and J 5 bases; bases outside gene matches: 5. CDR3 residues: CASSPLEQGNEQYF. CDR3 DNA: TGTGCCAGCTCACCACTAGAACAGGGGAACGAGCAGTACTTC. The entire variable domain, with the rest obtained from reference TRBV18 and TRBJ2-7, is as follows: NAGVMQNPRHLVRRRGQEARLRCSPMKGHSHVYWYRQLPEEGLKFMVYLQKENIIDESGMPKERFSAEFPKEGPSILRIQQVVRGDSAAYFCASSPLEQGNEQYFGPGTRLTVT.

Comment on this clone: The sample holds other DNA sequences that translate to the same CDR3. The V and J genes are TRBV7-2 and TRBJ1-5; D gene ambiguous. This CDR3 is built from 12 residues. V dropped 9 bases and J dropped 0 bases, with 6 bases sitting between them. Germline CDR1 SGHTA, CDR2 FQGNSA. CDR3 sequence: CASSYSNQPQHF. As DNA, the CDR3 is TGTGCCAGTTCTTATAGCAATCAGCCCCAGCATTTT.

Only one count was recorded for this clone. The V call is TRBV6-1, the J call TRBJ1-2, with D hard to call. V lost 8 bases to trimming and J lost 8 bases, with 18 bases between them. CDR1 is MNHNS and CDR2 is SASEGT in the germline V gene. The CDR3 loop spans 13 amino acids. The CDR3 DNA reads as TGTGCCAGCTATAGCGGCTTCATGTTGGGCTACACCTTC. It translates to CASYSGFMLGYTF.

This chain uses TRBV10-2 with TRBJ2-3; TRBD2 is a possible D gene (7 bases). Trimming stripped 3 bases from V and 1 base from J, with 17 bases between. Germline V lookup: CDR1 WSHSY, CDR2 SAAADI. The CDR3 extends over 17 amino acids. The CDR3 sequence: CASSEFGRPGGTDTQYF. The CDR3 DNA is TGCGCCAGCAGTGAATTCGGGAGGCCAGGGGGCACAGATACGCAGTATTTT.

The CDR3 sequence is CASSFRDRADEQYF. The DNA for the CDR3 is TGCGCCAGCAGCTTTCGGGACCGGGCGGACGAGCAGTACTTC. The chain links TRBV5-1 to TRBJ2-7, with D perhaps being TRBD1 or TRBD2 (5 bases each). Trimming pared 2 bases from V and 5 bases from J, leaving 14 bases between. CDR3 length: 14 amino acids. Germline CDR1 is SGHRS and CDR2 is YFSETQ.

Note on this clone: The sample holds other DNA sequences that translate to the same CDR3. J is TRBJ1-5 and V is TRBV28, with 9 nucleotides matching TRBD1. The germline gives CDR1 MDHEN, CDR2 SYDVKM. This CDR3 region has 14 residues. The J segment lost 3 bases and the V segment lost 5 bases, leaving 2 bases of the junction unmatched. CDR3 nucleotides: TGTGCCAGCAGTCGGGACAGGGCCAATCAGCCCCAGCATTTT. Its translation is CASSRDRANQPQHF.

DNA for the CDR3: TGTGCCAGCAGCTACAGGGACACCTACGAGCAGTACTTC. Translation: CASSYRDTYEQYF. The chain combines TRBV7-9 with TRBJ2-7; tentatively, D is TRBD1 (6 bases). CDR1 SEHNR and CDR2 FQNEAQ come from the germline V gene (reference sequence). V lost 4 bases to trimming and J lost 2 bases, with 9 bases between them. The CDR3 spans 13 residues.

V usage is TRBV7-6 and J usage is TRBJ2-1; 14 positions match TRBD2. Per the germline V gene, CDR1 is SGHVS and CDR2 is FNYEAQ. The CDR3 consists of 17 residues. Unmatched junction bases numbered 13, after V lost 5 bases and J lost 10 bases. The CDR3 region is CASSPRGPGLAGVEQFF. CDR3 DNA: TGTGCCAGCAGCCCTAGGGGACCGGGACTAGCGGGAGTAGAGCAGTTCTTC.